The entry below gives a single T cell receptor (beta chain) sequence along with its context. Its antigen is still unknown. The junction and the germline gene differ at one end; a read error may be behind it. The source of the sample is a study of CD8 T cells in ankylosing spondylitis. Broader study findings: Disease-linked clones reportedly concentrated significantly in matched ankylosing spondylitis synovial fluid.

The CDR3 loop spans 14 amino acids. The germline V gene encodes CDR1 MNHNS and CDR2 SASEGT. TCRdb reanalysed the 5' RACE reads using MiXCR and keeps one entry per CDR3 protein. This sample has 150,000 to 250,000 distinct CDR3 sequences; 9.5% to 15% occur once, and the top ten carry more than 15%. Specimen: blood, either unsorted or a sorted T cell fraction (not recorded which). This clonotype originated in a male donor with ankylosing spondylitis or in good health (not recorded which). This chain links TRBV6-1 with TRBJ1-2, with no clear D. The CDR3 here is CASSEGAPYYGYTF. The CDR3 DNA sequence: TGTGCCAGCAGCGAAGGCGCCCCGTACTATGGCTACACCTTC.